Given below is one TCR beta chain in context. No antigen is known for it. Base qualities are not at hand, and no much larger clone is one base apart. This sample stems from a study of OX40 agonist ivuxolimab in advanced cancers. Looking at the study overall: Ivuxolimab, which targeted the costimulatory receptor OX40 (CD134), was an agonistic, fully human IgG2 monoclonal antibody. The monotherapy dose-escalation portion (N ≈ 52 patients) of the phase I ivuxolimab trial is reported in the paper. Partial responses occurred in three dose-escalation patients: two with cutaneous melanoma and one with hepatocellular carcinoma. Of the approximately 50 dose-escalation patients, hepatocellular carcinoma was present in around 20, melanoma in roughly 15, renal cell carcinoma in 9 and head and neck cancer in 9. Intravenous ivuxolimab was administered to patients every 2 weeks at six dose levels: 0.01, 0.1, 0.3, 1.5, 3 and 10 mg/kg. In the dose-escalation cohort, around four fifths of patients were male, and the mean age was roughly 60 years with a range of about 20 to 80. Peripheral TCRbeta sequencing was intended to test whether TCR sequence diversity was altered and clonal T-cell expansion was caused by ivuxolimab. Prior anti-PD-1, anti-PD-L1 or anti-CTLA-4 therapy was permitted, and about 40% of dose-escalation patients had received checkpoint inhibitors. What the authors observed across the whole study: In partial responders in the 0.1-3.0 mg/kg groups, normalized peripheral clonal expansion was found to be among the lowest, especially among CD8+ T cells. After ivuxolimab, more expanded clones were found on average in CD8+ T cells than in CD4+ T cells. The antigen specificity of the clonally expanded peripheral T cells was not determined. At doses of 0.1 to 3.0 mg/kg, clonal expansion of both CD4+ and CD8+ blood T cells was observed from baseline to week 6. Low levels of normalized T-cell clonal expansion were also seen in some nonresponding patients.

V loses 4 bases at its end and J loses 4 bases; junction bases beyond the gene matches: 7. CDR1 is given as MGHRA and CDR2 as YSYEKL, both from the germline V gene. The cysteine opens and the phenylalanine closes a CDR3 of 15 amino acids. Only the CDR3 part of the read is kept: 45 bases, read in frame from the first base. The trial excluded patients who had a history of autoimmune disease or were on systemic immunosuppression. Peripheral blood for TCR sequencing was drawn from every dose cohort at baseline, at cycle 4 day 1 and at cycle 7 day 1. The samples were drawn from a first-in-human, open-label, multicenter phase I dose-escalation trial of ivuxolimab. Adults with locally advanced or metastatic melanoma, renal cell, hepatocellular, or head and neck squamous cell carcinoma were enrolled in the trial. CD4+ and CD8+ T cells were sorted separately from peripheral blood before TCR sequencing. Genomic DNA was extracted from sorted cells for sequencing of the TCRbeta CDR3 region. The immunoSEQ Assay was used to sequence the TCRbeta CDR3 regions. As stored in TCRdb, this immuneACCESS dataset retains in-frame rearrangements with V and J assigned. A fraction of the clones does not appear; measured against another copy, unresolved V genes explain less than half of the discrepancy, and the remainder lacks a known reason. This sample holds 35,000 to 50,000 clones; around nine tenths were observed only once. Of the sample, around an eighth is held by the ten largest clones.

The TCR comes from an adult with an advanced solid tumor such as melanoma, head and neck, liver or kidney cancer. This chain joins TRBV4-1 to TRBJ2-7, with 10 central nucleotides matching TRBD1. This specimen consisted of CD4+ or CD8+ T cells sorted from blood, obtained in a trial of the OX40 agonist ivuxolimab. CDR3 sequence: CASSRGQGGTYEQYF. The DNA sequence reads TGCGCCAGCAGCCGCGGACAGGGGGGGACTTACGAGCAGTACTTC.